These T cell receptor beta chains were read from a single sample in a study of T cell changes during pregnancy in multiple sclerosis. Method: immunoSEQ multiplex PCR; TCRdb's copy keeps in-frame clones and lacks some. The sample has under 75,000 clones, approximately 94% seen once; the top ten hold 2.5% to 3.5%. The source was CD8+ T cells from peripheral blood mononuclear cells, collected in the second trimester of pregnancy. The receptor set was obtained from a female donor with multiple sclerosis, enrolled in a pregnancy study. CDR3s include the opening cysteine and the closing phenylalanine or tryptophan. D genes are given only for firm matches. Some rows mark clone size as missing; the rest say once, few, many or name a class of expanded clone.

cdr3_nt cdr3_aa d_call j_call v_call clone_size
TGTGCCAGCAGTGAAGCCGGGACTAGCGATTACAATGAGCAGTTCTTC CASSEAGTSDYNEQFF TRBD2 TRBJ2-1 TRBV28 .
TGTGCCAGCAGCTTAGGGGGACTAGCGTACACAGATACGCAGTATTTT CASSLGGLAYTDTQYF TRBD2 TRBJ2-3 TRBV7-9 .
TGTGCCAGCGGTAATCTGGCAGAGCAGTACTTC CASGNLAEQYF . TRBJ2-7 TRBV27 .
TGTGCCAGCAGCAAATCCGGGACTAGCGGCGGAGAGACCCAGTACTTC CASSKSGTSGGETQYF TRBD2 TRBJ2-5 TRBV5-7 .
TGTGCCAGCAGTGGGATCGATAGGCGGGATCAGCCCCAGCATTTT CASSGIDRRDQPQHF . TRBJ1-5 TRBV6-6 .
TGTGCCAGCAGCTTTAGCGCTCGCACAGATACGCAGTATTTT CASSFSARTDTQYF . TRBJ2-3 TRBV5-5 .
TGCGCCAGCAGCCATGATGTTACGGGACTCGATGGCTACACCTTC CASSHDVTGLDGYTF . TRBJ1-2 TRBV4-3 few
TGTGCCAGCAGCTTTGGAGACGGGGCCTACGAGCAGTACTTC CASSFGDGAYEQYF . TRBJ2-7 TRBV7-2 .
TGCGCCAGCAGCTTCCTTAGAGCCTACGAGCAGTACTTC CASSFLRAYEQYF . TRBJ2-7 TRBV5-1 .
TGTGCCAGCAGTTCCCGGACAGTAAACACCGGGGAGCTGTTTTTT CASSSRTVNTGELFF . TRBJ2-2 TRBV27 .
TGTGCCAGTAGGACCAGGGGGGATACTGAAGCTTTCTTT CASRTRGDTEAFF TRBD1 TRBJ1-1 TRBV19 .
TGTGCCATCAGTGAAGAGGGTCTAGCGGGAGTAGAGACCCAGTACTTC CAISEEGLAGVETQYF TRBD2 TRBJ2-5 TRBV10-3 .
TGTGCCAGCAGTGCGACACTCTACACAGATACGCAGTATTTT CASSATLYTDTQYF . TRBJ2-3 TRBV27 .
TGTGCCGAGGAGGGACAGTACCAAGAGACCCAGTACTTC CAEEGQYQETQYF . TRBJ2-5 TRBV7-2 .
TGTGCCAGCAGGGGGGACGGGGGTGGTGGCTACACCTTC CASRGDGGGGYTF . TRBJ1-2 TRBV27 .
TGTGCCAGCAGCTTAGGAGGAATGAACACTGAAGCTTTCTTT CASSLGGMNTEAFF . TRBJ1-1 TRBV11-2 .
TGTGCCAGCAGCGACGGACTGCTGAACTACGAGCAGTACTTC CASSDGLLNYEQYF . TRBJ2-7 TRBV6-6 .
TGTGCCAGCAGCCCCCTTCCTAGCGGGATTCAAGAGACCCAGTACTTC CASSPLPSGIQETQYF TRBD2 TRBJ2-5 TRBV7-8 .
TGTGCCAGCAGTCAAGTGGGAGGCCTCCCCTCCTACAATGAGCAGTTCTTC CASSQVGGLPSYNEQFF . TRBJ2-1 TRBV7-3 .
TGCGCCAGCAGCCAAGGTCGCTATACAGATACGCAGTATTTT CASSQGRYTDTQYF . TRBJ2-3 TRBV4-1 .
TGTGCCAGCAGCATCGTGAACAGGGGGCTCGAGCAGTACTTC CASSIVNRGLEQYF TRBD1 TRBJ2-7 TRBV11-2 .
TGCGCCAGCAGCGGCGGGACTTGGGAGCAGTTCTTC CASSGGTWEQFF . TRBJ2-1 TRBV5-1 .
TGCGCCAGCAGCCTTACAGGGATGAACACTGAAGCTTTCTTT CASSLTGMNTEAFF . TRBJ1-1 TRBV4-3 .
TGTGCCAGCAGCTTTCGACGGGAAAAATCAGATACGCAGTATTTT CASSFRREKSDTQYF . TRBJ2-3 TRBV11-2 .
TGCGCCAGCAGCCAAGAACCGTACGGGCAGGGGACGAACTATGGCTACACCTTC CASSQEPYGQGTNYGYTF . TRBJ1-2 TRBV4-3 .
TGTGCCAGTAGTAAGGGGAAGTACTACGAGCAGTACTTC CASSKGKYYEQYF . TRBJ2-7 TRBV19 once
TGTGCCAGCAAGTATCCCGGGACAGGGTACAATGAGCAGTTCTTC CASKYPGTGYNEQFF TRBD1 TRBJ2-1 TRBV6-1 .
TGTGCCAGCAGCCAAGTATTGCTCAGACAGCCCCAGCATTTT CASSQVLLRQPQHF . TRBJ1-5 TRBV14 .